Reported below is one T cell receptor beta chain. The junction does not match germline at one end; this may be a read error. The data belong to a study of long-term antiretroviral therapy in people with HIV. There are 12 residues in the CDR3. Looked up from germline, CDR1 is MDHEN and CDR2 is SYDVKM. The assay, immunoSEQ v3.0, was run at survey level. This table comes from immunoSEQ multiplex PCR, and its TCRdb copy is limited to in-frame clones, with some not included. This sample has tens of thousands of clones, with more than 85% found just once. This TCR derives from a man aged 40-49 years with HIV. The material sequenced was unsorted PBMCs, taken just over 2.6 years after starting antiretroviral therapy. The chain uses TRBV28 and TRBJ2-3, with 7 bases aligning to TRBD2. The chain's CDR3 is CASSPTRGNWHF. The CDR3 DNA reads TGTGCCAGCAGCCCCACGCGGGGGAATTGGCATTTT.